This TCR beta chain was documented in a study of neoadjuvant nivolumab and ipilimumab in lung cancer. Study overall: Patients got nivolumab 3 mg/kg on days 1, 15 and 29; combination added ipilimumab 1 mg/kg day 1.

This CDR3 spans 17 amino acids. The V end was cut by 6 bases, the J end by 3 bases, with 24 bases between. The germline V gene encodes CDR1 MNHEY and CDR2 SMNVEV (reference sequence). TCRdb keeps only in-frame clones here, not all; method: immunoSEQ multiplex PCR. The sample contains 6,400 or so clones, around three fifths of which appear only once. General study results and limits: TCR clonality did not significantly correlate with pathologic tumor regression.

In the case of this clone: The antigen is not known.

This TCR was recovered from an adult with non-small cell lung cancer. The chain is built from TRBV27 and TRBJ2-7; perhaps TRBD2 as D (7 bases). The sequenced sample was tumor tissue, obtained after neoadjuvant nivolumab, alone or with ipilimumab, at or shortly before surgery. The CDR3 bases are TGTGCCAGCAGGAGGGAGGGCGGACAGACAGAGAGCTACGAGCAGTACTTC. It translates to CASRREGGQTESYEQYF.